At least ten counts were recorded for the clone carrying this T cell receptor (beta chain). TCRdb passed the 5' RACE reads through MiXCR, listing each CDR3 protein once. The repertoire holds about 13,000 distinct CDR3 sequences, with more than 4.5% as singletons. The V and J ends lost 0 bases and 5 bases respectively, with 12 bases between them. Germline V gene data show CDR1 as SGHVS and CDR2 as FNYEAQ. The CDR3 extends over 15 amino acids. This specimen belongs to a study of T cells after yellow fever vaccination. Study context: Preparation used SMART-Seq v4 Ultra Low Input for the low-cell-number fractions.

Study outcomes and limitations: Sorted memory cells at day 0 lacked detectable levels of almost all vaccine-responding clonotypes. Among primary-vaccination clones, most reappeared after the booster, at 95% to 96% for CD4 and under 90% for CD8.

The clonotype was recovered from a man aged 25-45 years who received the YFV17D yellow fever vaccine. The specimen comprised PBMCs, either bulk or a sorted T-cell subset (CD4+, CD8+, memory, or dextramer-sorted; not recorded which), sampled 45 days after the yellow fever booster vaccination. The chain couples TRBV7-6 to TRBJ2-3; D might be TRBD1 (6 bases). The CDR3 is CASSLASLQGDTQYF. The CDR3 DNA follows: TGTGCCAGCAGCTTAGCTTCCCTACAGGGAGATACGCAGTATTTT.